The source of this T cell receptor (beta chain) is a study of blood T cells in healthy people across ages. Study findings and constraints: There was a strong correlation between TCR beta diversity and naive T cell percentage. Both higher diversity and more naive CD4+ cells marked long-lived donors when set against aged donors. As age increased, TCR beta diversity per million T cells fell in a roughly linear fashion.

Using a J-beta primer mix together with a sample-barcoded 5' primer, a second PCR was run for about 6 to 12 cycles. Any given sample supplied a minimum of 2.5 million CDR3-containing paired-end reads. MiXCR was run by TCRdb on the 5' RACE reads, yielding one entry per CDR3 protein. The table has 950,000 to 1,200,000 distinct CDR3 sequences, 35% to 45% seen once. Of note for this clonotype: Its specificity is unknown.

This CDR3 region has 21 residues. Unmatched junction bases numbered 21, after V lost 3 bases and J lost 0 bases. CDR1 and CDR2 from the germline V gene are MNHEY and SMNVEV (reference sequence). The J gene is TRBJ2-3, the V gene TRBV27; 7 bases are a match to TRBD1. What was sequenced was blood. The source of this sequence is a man in his late teens or twenties in good health. The CDR3 DNA reads TGTGCCAGCAGTTTGGGCCCATGGTCCGGGACAGCAACGATTAGCACAGATACGCAGTATTTT. Residues: CASSLGPWSGTATISTDTQYF.